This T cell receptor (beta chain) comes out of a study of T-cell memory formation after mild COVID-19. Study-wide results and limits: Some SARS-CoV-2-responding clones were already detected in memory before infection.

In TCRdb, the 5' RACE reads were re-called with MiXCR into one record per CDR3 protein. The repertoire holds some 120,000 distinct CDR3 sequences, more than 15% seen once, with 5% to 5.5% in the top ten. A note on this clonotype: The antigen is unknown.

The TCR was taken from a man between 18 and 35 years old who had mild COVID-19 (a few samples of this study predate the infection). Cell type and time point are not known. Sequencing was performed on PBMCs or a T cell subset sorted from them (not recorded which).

The CDR3 DNA follows: TGTGCCAGCAGCTCGGACAGGGACCATCAGCCCCAGCATTTT. This sequence encodes CASSSDRDHQPQHF. The chain combines TRBV12-3 or TRBV12-4 with TRBJ1-5; 8 bases line up with TRBD1. The CDR3 totals 14 residues. The trim removed 6 bases at V and 5 bases at J, leaving 6 bases unmatched.